This T cell receptor (beta chain) was observed in a study of human T cells and chemical hapten exposure. Sample time point: pre-sensitization, week 0. Indicated treatment: therapeutic diphenylcyclopropenone sensitization with weekly scalp DPC. The V gene end was trimmed by 3 bases and the J gene end by 8 bases; junction bases not matched to a gene: 8. CDR3 length equals 15 residues. Germline V gene sequence: CDR1 MNHEY, CDR2 SMNVEV (reference sequence). TCRdb called the RACE reads again in MiXCR, with one record for every CDR3 protein. The repertoire has about 380,000 distinct CDR3 sequences, roughly 5% of them found once; the top ten carry roughly 2.6%.

The TCR sequence derives from a woman aged 50 to 60 with alopecia areata. Some clones in this sample may be carry-over from other donors' samples. The V gene is TRBV27, the J gene TRBJ2-1; TRBD2 matches 9 bases. Sample: whole blood, taken in connection with sensitization to the hapten diphenylcyclopropenone (DPC). The CDR3 here is CASSFSGSLIDEQFF. CDR3 DNA: TGTGCCAGCAGTTTTAGCGGGAGTTTAATCGATGAGCAGTTCTTC.